Below, 8 T cell receptor beta chains from the same sample are listed, as sequenced in a study of blood T cell repertoires in COVID-19 (dated by TCRdb to 2019 to 2021). Library preparation was by the immunoSEQ multiplex PCR assay. TCRdb holds this immuneACCESS table with in-frame rearrangements only. Some clones are missing; in checked studies, unresolved V genes explain under half, and the rest has no known cause. This sample has more than 85,000 clones in its table, and around 81% of those were observed once. The biggest ten clones account for approximately 10% of the sample. The sample was peripheral blood. These receptors were collected from an older woman with acute or convalescent COVID-19.

This clone came up a few times. The chain employs TRBV27 and TRBJ2-1; 7 nucleotides align to TRBD1. The CDR3 totals 15 residues. Trimming took 2 bases from V and 6 from J; bases not matched to a gene: 7. Germline V gene lookup returns CDR1 MNHEY and CDR2 SMNVEV (reference sequence). The CDR3 sequence is CASSLMGTVSNEQFF. CDR3 nucleotide sequence: TGTGCCAGCAGTTTAATGGGGACAGTTAGCAATGAGCAGTTCTTC.

This sequence joins TRBV7-8 and TRBJ1-6; 9 bases line up with TRBD1. The CDR3 totals 14 residues. Germline V gene lookup returns CDR1 SGHVS and CDR2 FQNEAQ. V lost 5 bases, J lost 8 bases, and 4 bases stayed unmatched. CDR3 in amino acids: CASSGGQGDSPLHF. CDR3 DNA sequence: TGTGCCAGCAGCGGGGGACAGGGTGATTCACCCCTCCACTTT.

The chain joins TRBV28 to TRBJ2-1; TRBD2 matches at 11 bases. This CDR3 has 15 residues. Germline V gives CDR1 MDHEN, CDR2 SYDVKM. After removal of 5 bases from V and 3 bases from J, the junction contained 3 bases not matched to a gene. The CDR3 DNA follows: TGTGCCAGCAGTAGACTAGCGGGACTCTACAATGAGCAGTTCTTC. Translating it yields CASSRLAGLYNEQFF. Supplemented by reference TRBV28 and TRBJ2-1, the full variable domain reads DVKVTQSSRYLVKRTGEKVFLECVQDMDHENMFWYRQDPGLGLRLIYFSYDVKMKEKGDIPEGYSVSREKKERFSLILESASTNQTSMYLCASSRLAGLYNEQFFGPGTRLTVL.

J is TRBJ2-1 and V is TRBV6-6; 9 nucleotides align to TRBD1. Losses at the gene ends were 6 bases for V and 7 bases for J; bases not matched to a gene: 10. The CDR3 runs 15 residues. CDR1 is MNHNY, CDR2 SVGAGI, per germline (reference sequence). DNA of the CDR3: TGTGCCAGCAGGACAGGGGGTTCAGGGGTGAATGAGCAGTTCTTC. Translating it yields CASRTGGSGVNEQFF.

The chain recombines TRBV5-1 with TRBJ1-1; 8 positions agree with TRBD1. CDR3 length: 14 amino acids. The trim removed 5 bases at V and 4 bases at J, leaving 7 bases unmatched. CDR1 and CDR2 from the germline V gene are SGHRS and YFSETQ. For the CDR3, the DNA is TGCGCCAGCAGTTCCACAGGGGGAGGCACTGAAGCTTTCTTT. Its protein product is CASSSTGGGTEAFF. The variable domain in full, completed from reference TRBV5-1 and TRBJ1-1, reads KAGVTQTPRYLIKTRGQQVTLSCSPISGHRSVSWYQQTPGQGLQFLFEYFSETQRNKGNFPGRFSGRQFSNSRSEMNVSTLELGDSALYLCASSSTGGGTEAFFGQGTRLTVV.

The V gene is TRBV7-2, the J gene TRBJ1-1; unclear D gene. Trimming shortened V by 5 bases and J by 1 base, and 17 bases separated the two germline ends. Germline V gene lookup returns CDR1 SGHTA and CDR2 FQGNSA. The CDR3 extends over 16 amino acids. The chain's CDR3 is CASSLKRAVSNTEAFF. The CDR3 nucleotides read TGTGCCAGCAGCCTGAAGAGGGCGGTTTCGAACACTGAAGCTTTCTTT.

The rearrangement uses TRBV11-3 and TRBJ2-1, with D perhaps matching TRBD2 (6 bases). Per the germline V gene, CDR1 is SGHNT and CDR2 is YENEEA. Trimming took off 5 bases at V and 7 bases at J, with 15 bases between the two ends. This CDR3 contains 14 residues. CDR3 protein: CASSRGGIQNEQFF. The DNA for the CDR3 is TGTGCCAGCAGCCGCGGAGGGATCCAAAATGAGCAGTTCTTC.

The CDR3 reads CASSPATGTIYGYTF. In nucleotides, the CDR3 is TGTGCCAGCAGTCCCGCAACGGGAACAATCTATGGCTACACCTTC. The rearrangement links TRBV6-5 to TRBJ1-2; D is unresolved. V was cut by 5 bases and J by 4 bases, with 17 bases left in between. CDR1 is MNHEY and CDR2 is SVGAGI in the germline V gene. This CDR3 is 15 amino acids long.